This T cell receptor beta chain was found in a study of CD8+ T cells in alopecia areata. The wider study: Treated patients were given 5 to 10 mg oral tofacitinib twice daily.

Of note for this clone: Its antigen is not known.

In each case, RNA was isolated and then reverse transcribed into cDNA as the sequencing template. Sequencing used immunoSEQ multiplex PCR; TCRdb keeps in-frame clones, though not all of them. The sample lists some 200,000 clones; roughly three fifths were seen once. Study conclusions and caveats: Clonality in the scalp and expanded CD8+ clones ranked among the top 100 were significantly decreased by tofacitinib. Whether baseline CD8+ expansion is linked to response remains uncertain, given a single nonresponder.

The treatment is: oral pan-JAK inhibitor, 5-10 mg twice daily. Lesional scalp punch biopsies and peripheral blood were collected from alopecia areata patients. The sequenced sample was CD4+ T cells sorted from blood, obtained at week 4, from a patient treated with tofacitinib. The receptor comes from a human donor with alopecia areata.

The CDR3 spells CASSPHNLRGANTEAFF. DNA of the CDR3: TGTGCCAGCAGCCCCCACAATCTAAGGGGGGCGAACACTGAAGCTTTCTTT. J is TRBJ1-1 and V is TRBV9; possibly TRBD1 for D (6 bases). The V gene's germline CDR1 is SGDLS and CDR2 YYNGEE. Trimming shortened V by 4 bases and J by 1 base, and 20 bases separated the two germline ends. The CDR3 runs to 17 residues.